Listed below are T cell receptor beta chains from one sample, sequenced in a study of HIV-infected patients and healthy controls. Each CDR3 protein gets one entry after TCRdb re-called the 5' RACE reads with MiXCR. The sample gives some 67,000 distinct CDR3 sequences, 15% to 20% of which show up once; approximately 6% is in the top ten. The sequenced sample consisted of CD4+ T cells from blood. These TCRs come from a human donor in good health. Both conserved end residues are part of each CDR3. Fields, in order: clone size, J gene, V gene, D gene, CDR3 protein, CDR3 DNA. The D gene is left open where the match is weak. Some rows have no size entry. The others give once, few or many, or a class for an expanded clone.

>few|TRBJ2-1|TRBV7-2|TRBD2
CASSLVMTSAYNEQFF
TGTGCCAGCAGCTTAGTTATGACTAGCGCCTACAATGAGCAGTTCTTC
>few|TRBJ2-3|TRBV3-1|NA
CASSRWADTQYF
TGTGCCAGCAGCCGGTGGGCAGATACGCAGTATTTT
>many|TRBJ1-1|TRBV20-1|NA
CSARTHTEAFF
TGCAGTGCGAGGACACACACTGAAGCTTTCTTT
>many|TRBJ2-5|TRBV4-2|NA
CASSQDIRDTEETQYF
TGTGCCAGCAGCCAAGATATACGGGACACCGAAGAGACCCAGTACTTC
>NA|TRBJ2-3|TRBV6-2/TRBV6-3|NA
CASSLFGPSGDTQYF
TGTGCCAGCAGTCTGTTCGGGCCCAGCGGGGATACGCAGTATTTT
>NA|TRBJ2-5|TRBV28|NA
CASSFEGRETQYF
TGTGCCAGCAGTTTTGAGGGCCGGGAGACCCAGTACTTC
>NA|TRBJ1-1|TRBV4-3|NA
CASSQTWRSSNTEAFF
TGCGCCAGCAGCCAAACCTGGCGCTCCTCGAACACTGAAGCTTTCTTT
>NA|TRBJ2-7|TRBV12-3/TRBV12-4|NA
CANANPGAKQYF
TGTGCCAACGCAAACCCGGGAGCTAAACAGTACTTC
>few|TRBJ1-5|TRBV6-5|NA
CASSYSITNNQPQHF
TGTGCCAGCAGTTACTCGATCACCAACAATCAGCCCCAGCATTTT
>NA|TRBJ2-2|TRBV6-2/TRBV6-3|NA
CASRPPPGLLNTGELFF
TGTGCCAGCAGACCACCTCCGGGACTGCTAAACACCGGGGAGCTGTTTTTT
>NA|TRBJ2-7|TRBV7-2|NA
CASSLAGGPYEQYF
TGTGCCAGCAGCTTAGCGGGAGGACCGTACGAGCAGTACTTC
>NA|TRBJ2-3|TRBV7-2|NA
CASSVHQAVATDTQYF
TGTGCCAGCAGCGTCCATCAAGCGGTGGCCACAGATACGCAGTATTTT
>few|TRBJ1-2|TRBV29-1|TRBD1
CSDRDRVRVGYTF
TGCAGCGATAGGGACAGGGTTAGGGTTGGCTACACCTTC
>many|TRBJ1-2|TRBV20-1|NA
CSARAAGYGYTF
TGCAGTGCTAGAGCGGCAGGTTATGGCTACACCTTC
>NA|TRBJ2-1|TRBV7-2|NA
CASSRFANNRYEQFF
TGTGCCAGCAGCCGATTCGCTAACAACAGGTATGAGCAGTTCTTC
>few|TRBJ2-5|TRBV7-7|NA
CASSSDRQETQYF
TGTGCCAGCAGCTCAGACAGACAAGAGACCCAGTACTTC
>few|TRBJ2-6|TRBV6-1|TRBD1
CASSVRTGSSGANVLTF
TGTGCCAGCAGCGTCCGGACAGGGTCTTCTGGGGCCAACGTCCTGACTTTC
>few|TRBJ2-3|TRBV15|TRBD2
CATSRPGTTQIDTQYF
TGTGCCACCAGCAGGCCTGGGACTACCCAAATAGATACGCAGTATTTT
>NA|TRBJ1-5|TRBV5-6|TRBD1
CASSAGTGALYSNQPQHF
TGTGCCAGCAGCGCCGGGACAGGGGCGCTTTATAGCAATCAGCCCCAGCATTTT
>few|TRBJ1-6|TRBV3-1|NA
CASSQVRGAPIHF
TGTGCCAGCAGCCAAGTAAGAGGAGCCCCGATCCACTTT
>NA|TRBJ2-5|TRBV12-3/TRBV12-4|TRBD2
CASSLALTSGRFQETQYF
TGTGCCAGCAGTTTAGCCCTTACTAGCGGGAGGTTCCAAGAGACCCAGTACTTC
>NA|TRBJ2-7|TRBV12-3/TRBV12-4|NA
CASHNTGGREQYF
TGTGCCAGCCATAATACAGGTGGGAGGGAGCAGTACTTC
>NA|TRBJ1-3|TRBV4-3|NA
CASSQVPAVGNTIYF
TGCGCCAGCAGCCAAGTCCCGGCAGTCGGAAACACCATATATTTT
>many|TRBJ2-2|TRBV6-6|NA
CASSYSAGELFF
TGTGCCAGCAGTTACTCGGCCGGGGAGCTGTTTTTT
>NA|TRBJ1-6|TRBV6-6|NA
CASIQGKNGVHTYNSPLHF
TGTGCCAGCATACAAGGAAAAAACGGTGTTCATACCTATAATTCACCCCTCCACTTT
>NA|TRBJ1-4|TRBV20-1|NA
CSARARFRNEKLFF
TGCAGTGCTAGAGCTCGGTTCCGGAATGAAAAACTGTTTTTT
>many|TRBJ2-7|TRBV5-1|NA
CASSLAVSYEQYF
TGCGCCAGCAGCTTGGCAGTTTCCTACGAGCAGTACTTC
>NA|TRBJ2-5|TRBV7-3|NA
CASSPAGASQETQYF
TGTGCCAGCAGCCCGGCGGGGGCCTCACAAGAGACCCAGTACTTC
>NA|TRBJ2-1|TRBV29-1|TRBD1
CSLLTDPGTAYSEQFF
TGCAGCTTATTGACCGATCCCGGGACAGCATATTCCGAGCAGTTCTTC
>many|TRBJ2-2|TRBV14|TRBD2
CASSPPMSGKAGELFF
TGTGCCAGCAGCCCACCTATGAGCGGGAAGGCCGGGGAGCTGTTTTTT
>NA|TRBJ2-1|TRBV28|TRBD1
CASCSGTAYNEQFF
TGTGCCAGCTGTTCTGGGACAGCCTACAATGAGCAGTTCTTC
>many|TRBJ2-6|TRBV7-2|NA
CASSSDGIPGANVLTF
TGTGCCAGCAGCTCGGACGGAATACCTGGGGCCAACGTCCTGACTTTC
>NA|TRBJ2-3|TRBV10-3|NA
CAISDSGMSTDTQYF
TGTGCCATCAGTGACTCCGGGATGAGCACAGATACGCAGTATTTT
>many|TRBJ1-2|TRBV7-8|NA
CASSFGGHPRHGYTF
TGTGCCAGCAGTTTCGGGGGACACCCTCGCCATGGCTACACCTTC
>NA|TRBJ2-7|TRBV20-1|NA
CSARDPSGSSYEQYF
TGCAGTGCTAGAGATCCCAGCGGATCCTCCTACGAGCAGTACTTC
>few|TRBJ2-1|TRBV5-1|NA
CASSLGPSYNEQFF
TGCGCCAGCAGCTTGGGTCCCTCCTACAATGAGCAGTTCTTC
>few|TRBJ1-4|TRBV13|NA
CASSRGGPGATNEKLFF
TGTGCCAGCAGCCGGGGGGGCCCGGGGGCGACTAATGAAAAACTGTTTTTT
>NA|TRBJ2-1|TRBV5-1|NA
CASRTPLGDEQFF
TGCGCCAGCAGAACCCCGTTGGGGGATGAGCAGTTCTTC
>many|TRBJ1-5|TRBV15|NA
CATSRTGLNQPQHF
TGTGCCACCAGCAGAACAGGATTAAATCAGCCCCAGCATTTT
>few|TRBJ2-3|TRBV7-3|TRBD1
CASSQGQSVADTQYF
TGTGCCAGCAGCCAGGGACAGTCGGTCGCAGATACGCAGTATTTT
>few|TRBJ2-7|TRBV5-4|TRBD1
CASSPAPGQGNYEQYF
TGTGCCAGCAGCCCAGCCCCCGGACAGGGGAACTACGAGCAGTACTTC
>NA|TRBJ2-1|TRBV28|TRBD1
CATLGTGGLVRQFF
TGTGCCACCCTCGGGACAGGGGGATTAGTAAGGCAGTTCTTC
>many|TRBJ2-3|TRBV19|NA
CASAPGRDTQYF
TGTGCCAGTGCGCCAGGGCGGGATACGCAGTATTTT
>NA|TRBJ1-4|TRBV7-9|NA
CASSGGFGNEKLFF
TGTGCCAGCAGCGGAGGATTCGGGAATGAAAAACTGTTTTTT
>NA|TRBJ1-1|TRBV6-2/TRBV6-3|NA
CASRPPRGSTEAFF
TGTGCCAGCAGACCCCCAAGGGGGTCCACTGAAGCTTTCTTT
>few|TRBJ2-3|TRBV7-9|NA
CASSPYNTQYF
TGTGCCAGCAGCCCTTACAATACGCAGTATTTT